This entry lists 12 T cell receptor beta chains sequenced from one sample in a study of blood T cell repertoires in COVID-19. TCRdb's table, derived via immunoSEQ multiplex PCR, lists solely in-frame clones and lacks some. Found here are hundreds of thousands of clones, roughly 90% of them singletons; the top ten hold 3.5% to 4.5%. The sequencing sample was made of PBMCs or T cells enriched from blood (not recorded which). The receptors derive from a woman between 18 and 29 years old with acute COVID-19.

V gene TRBV19 combines with J gene TRBJ1-1, with D hard to call. The CDR3 is made up of 16 amino acids. In germline, CDR1 is LNHDA, CDR2 SQIVND (reference sequence). Between the trimmed V and J ends, which lost 0 bases and 4 bases, there was a span of 15 bases. CDR3 in DNA: TGTGCCAGTAGTATAGATACGGGTACATTGGCCACTGAAGCTTTCTTT. This encodes CASSIDTGTLATEAFF. The full variable domain, its missing parts supplied by reference TRBV19 and TRBJ1-1, is DGGITQSPKYLFRKEGQNVTLSCEQNLNHDAMYWYRQDPGQGLRLIYYSQIVNDFQKGDIAEGYSVSREKKESFPLTVTSAQKNPTAFYLCASSIDTGTLATEAFFGQGTRLTVV.

This rearrangement joins TRBV24-1 to TRBJ2-1; TRBD2 agrees at 13 bases. Germline values: CDR1 KGHDR, CDR2 SFDVKD. The CDR3 is made up of 15 amino acids. The V gene end was trimmed by 4 bases and the J gene end by 7 bases; junction bases not matched to a gene: 3. In nucleotides, the CDR3 is TGTGCCACCAGTGACTTGGGACTAGCGGGGAATGAGCAGTTCTTC. Residues: CATSDLGLAGNEQFF.

The chain has TRBV11-1 and TRBJ2-1; 8 bases align to TRBD2. Trimming removed 5 bases from V and 2 bases from J; junction bases left unmatched: 5. The CDR3 runs 15 residues. The germline V gene has CDR1 SGHAT and CDR2 FQDESV (reference sequence). The CDR3 sequence is CASSKKGLAYNEQFF. The DNA of the CDR3 is TGTGCCAGCAGCAAAAAGGGACTAGCCTACAATGAGCAGTTCTTC.

This clone was picked up one time. This chain uses TRBV6-5 with TRBJ2-7, with a weak D call TRBD2 (5 bases). This CDR3 comprises 15 residues. V lost 5 bases to trimming and J lost 0 bases, with 14 bases between them. Germline loops: CDR1 MNHEY, CDR2 SVGAGI. This chain's CDR3 is CASSRGSSNSYEQYF. CDR3 nucleotides: TGTGCCAGCAGTAGAGGGAGCAGCAACTCCTACGAGCAGTACTTC.

The rearrangement joins TRBV9 to TRBJ2-7; 7 nucleotides match TRBD2. The CDR3 sequence is 15 residues long. From germline, CDR1 is SGDLS and CDR2 YYNGEE. The trim removed 0 bases at V and 3 bases at J, leaving 6 bases unmatched. The CDR3 bases are TGTGCCAGCAGCGTAGGGACTAGTAATTTCTACGAGCAGTACTTC. Amino acid sequence: CASSVGTSNFYEQYF.

The V call is TRBV2, the J call TRBJ1-1; tentatively, D is TRBD1 (5 bases). The CDR3 consists of 13 residues. The germline V gene encodes CDR1 SNHLY and CDR2 FYNNEI. Trimming took off 3 bases at V and 4 bases at J, with 9 bases between the two ends. CDR3 sequence: CASSDPGGTEAFF. CDR3 nucleotides: TGTGCCAGCAGTGATCCGGGGGGCACTGAAGCTTTCTTT.

This chain uses TRBV11-2 with TRBJ2-3; TRBD2 agrees at 8 bases. The trim removed 5 bases at V and 0 bases at J, leaving 10 bases unmatched. The germline gives CDR1 SGHAT, CDR2 FQNNGV. The CDR3 loop spans 17 amino acids. The chain's CDR3 is CASSLGSGGSSTDTQYF. CDR3 nucleotide sequence: TGTGCCAGCAGCCTAGGGAGCGGGGGCTCTAGCACAGATACGCAGTATTTT.

The rearrangement joins TRBV12-3 or TRBV12-4 to TRBJ1-1; no clear D gene. This CDR3 is 13 amino acids long. V gave up 8 bases and J gave up 5 bases, with 15 bases separating them. The DNA of the CDR3 is TGTGCCAGCCGGAGGGAGTTGGGGACTGAAGCTTTCTTT. The encoded protein is CASRRELGTEAFF.

The V and J genes are TRBV27 and TRBJ2-7; D is unclear. Germline CDR1 MNHEY, CDR2 SMNVEV (reference sequence). V was trimmed by 5 bases and J by 7 bases, leaving 21 bases between them. The CDR3 is 15 amino acids. The DNA for the CDR3 is TGTGCCAGCAGTCTGGTAACGTCCACAGCCCGTGAGCAGTACTTC. This encodes CASSLVTSTAREQYF.

This clone has just a few counts. Other DNA sequences within the sample encode an identical CDR3. The chain links TRBV5-1 to TRBJ1-2, with a tentative D call TRBD1 (5 bases). CDR1 and CDR2 (germline): SGHRS, YFSETQ. Deletions cut 0 bases from V and 8 bases from J, with 11 bases between. This CDR3 has 13 amino acids. The CDR3 protein is CASSLGQGGGYTF. The CDR3 region has the DNA TGCGCCAGCAGCTTGGGGCAGGGAGGCGGCTACACCTTC.

The V and J genes are TRBV27 and TRBJ2-1; 9 bases are a match to TRBD2. The CDR3 loop spans 16 amino acids. Per the germline V gene, CDR1 is MNHEY and CDR2 is SMNVEV (reference sequence). Losses at the gene ends were 0 bases for V and 12 bases for J; bases not matched to a gene: 12. CDR3 sequence: CASSLSTGTSSGGQFF. As DNA, the CDR3 is TGTGCCAGCAGTTTATCGACCGGGACTAGCAGTGGTGGGCAGTTCTTC.

The chain has TRBV19 and TRBJ1-2, with 9 bases that match TRBD1. The germline gives CDR1 LNHDA, CDR2 SQIVND (reference sequence). CDR3 length: 14 residues. The trim removed 7 bases at V and 7 bases at J, leaving 10 bases unmatched. CDR3 region: CASTTGGDTGGYTF. In DNA, the CDR3 is TGTGCCAGTACCACAGGGGGCGATACTGGTGGCTACACCTTC.